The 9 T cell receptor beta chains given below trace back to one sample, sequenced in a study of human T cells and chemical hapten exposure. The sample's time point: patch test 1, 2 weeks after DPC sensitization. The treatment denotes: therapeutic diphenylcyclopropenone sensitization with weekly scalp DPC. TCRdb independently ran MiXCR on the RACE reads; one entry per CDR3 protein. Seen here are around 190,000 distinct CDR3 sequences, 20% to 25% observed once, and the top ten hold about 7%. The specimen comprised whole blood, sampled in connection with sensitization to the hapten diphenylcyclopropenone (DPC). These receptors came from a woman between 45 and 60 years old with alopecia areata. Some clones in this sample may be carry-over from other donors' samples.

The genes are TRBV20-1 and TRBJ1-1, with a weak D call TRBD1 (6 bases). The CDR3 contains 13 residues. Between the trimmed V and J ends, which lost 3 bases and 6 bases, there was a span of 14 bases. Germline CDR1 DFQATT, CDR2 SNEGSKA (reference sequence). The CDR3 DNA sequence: TGCAGTGCTAGCCGGACAGCCGCGGCTGAAGCTTTCTTT. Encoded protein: CSASRTAAAEAFF.

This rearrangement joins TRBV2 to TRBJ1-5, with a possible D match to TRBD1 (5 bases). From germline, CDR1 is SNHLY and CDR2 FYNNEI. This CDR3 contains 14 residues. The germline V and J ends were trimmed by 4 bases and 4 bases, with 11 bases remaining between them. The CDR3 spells CASSGGTRNQPQHF. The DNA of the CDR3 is TGTGCCAGCAGTGGCGGGACCCGAAATCAGCCCCAGCATTTT.

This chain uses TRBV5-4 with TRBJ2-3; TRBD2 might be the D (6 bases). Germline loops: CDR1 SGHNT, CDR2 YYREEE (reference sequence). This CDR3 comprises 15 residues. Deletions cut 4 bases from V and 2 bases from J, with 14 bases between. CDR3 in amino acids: CASSVGLSNTDTQYF. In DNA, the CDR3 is TGTGCCAGCAGCGTGGGACTTAGTAACACAGATACGCAGTATTTT.

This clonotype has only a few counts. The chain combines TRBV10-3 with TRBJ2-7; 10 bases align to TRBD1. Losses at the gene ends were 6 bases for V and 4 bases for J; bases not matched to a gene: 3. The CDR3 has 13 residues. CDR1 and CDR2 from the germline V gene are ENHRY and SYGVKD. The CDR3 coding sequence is TGTGCCATCAGCAGGGACAGGGGTTACGAGCAGTACTTC. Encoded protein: CAISRDRGYEQYF.

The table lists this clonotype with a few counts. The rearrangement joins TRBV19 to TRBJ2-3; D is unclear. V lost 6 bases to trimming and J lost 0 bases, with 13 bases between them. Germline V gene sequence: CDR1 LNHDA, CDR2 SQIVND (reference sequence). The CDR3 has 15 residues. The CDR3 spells CASSSFLASTDTQYF. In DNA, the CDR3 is TGTGCCAGTAGCAGTTTTCTCGCTAGCACAGATACGCAGTATTTT. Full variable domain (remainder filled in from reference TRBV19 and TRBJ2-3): DGGITQSPKYLFRKEGQNVTLSCEQNLNHDAMYWYRQDPGQGLRLIYYSQIVNDFQKGDIAEGYSVSREKKESFPLTVTSAQKNPTAFYLCASSSFLASTDTQYFGPGTRLTVL.

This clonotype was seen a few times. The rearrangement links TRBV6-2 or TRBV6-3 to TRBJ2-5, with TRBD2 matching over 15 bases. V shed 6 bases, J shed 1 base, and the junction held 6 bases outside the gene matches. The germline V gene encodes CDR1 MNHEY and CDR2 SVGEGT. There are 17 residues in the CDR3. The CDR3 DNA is TGTGCCAGCAGACACGGACTAGCGGGAGGGCCCCAAGAGACCCAGTACTTC. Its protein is CASRHGLAGGPQETQYF.

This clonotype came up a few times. The CDR3 DNA follows: TGCAGTGCTAGACCCCAGGGATATAACGAGCAGTACTTC. It is translated as CSARPQGYNEQYF. The chain carries TRBV20-1 and TRBJ2-7, with D possibly TRBD1 on 5 matching bases. Trimming stripped 2 bases from V and 5 bases from J, with 13 bases between. The CDR3 extends over 13 amino acids. CDR1 and CDR2 from the germline V gene are DFQATT and SNEGSKA (reference sequence).

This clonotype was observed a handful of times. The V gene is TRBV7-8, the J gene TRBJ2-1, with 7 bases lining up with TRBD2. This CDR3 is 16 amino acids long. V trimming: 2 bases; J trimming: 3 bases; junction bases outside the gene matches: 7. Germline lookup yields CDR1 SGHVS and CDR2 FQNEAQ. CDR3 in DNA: TGTGCCAGCAGCTTATTGGGGGAGGGCCGCTACAATGAGCAGTTCTTC. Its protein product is CASSLLGEGRYNEQFF.

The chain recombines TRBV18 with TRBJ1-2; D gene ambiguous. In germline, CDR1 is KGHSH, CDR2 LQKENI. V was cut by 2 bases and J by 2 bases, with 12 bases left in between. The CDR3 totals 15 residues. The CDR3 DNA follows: TGTGCCAGCTCACCAATCGCCAGACCGAACTATGGCTACACCTTC. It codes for CASSPIARPNYGYTF. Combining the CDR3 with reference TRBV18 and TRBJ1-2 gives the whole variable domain NAGVMQNPRHLVRRRGQEARLRCSPMKGHSHVYWYRQLPEEGLKFMVYLQKENIIDESGMPKERFSAEFPKEGPSILRIQQVVRGDSAAYFCASSPIARPNYGYTFGSGTRLTVV.